This T cell receptor beta chain appears in the sequencing data of a study of OX40 agonist ivuxolimab in advanced cancers. At the level of the study: Dose-escalation subjects each had hepatocellular carcinoma, melanoma, renal cell or head and neck cancer.

Sequenced by immunoSEQ multiplex PCR; TCRdb stores in-frame clones only, minus some. The sample includes 60,000 to 70,000 clones, 75% to 90% of them seen just once. V trimming: 3 bases; J trimming: 3 bases; junction bases outside the gene matches: 11. Germline assignment: CDR1 SGHNT and CDR2 YYREEE (reference sequence). This CDR3 is 16 amino acids long. The TCR comes from an adult with an advanced solid tumor such as melanoma, head and neck, liver or kidney cancer. The V and J genes are TRBV5-4 and TRBJ2-7; the match to TRBD1 covers 8 bases. The specimen was CD4+ or CD8+ T cells sorted from blood, collected in a trial of the OX40 agonist ivuxolimab. The CDR3 DNA follows: TGTGCCAGCAGCTGGGACGCCGGGACAGGCGTCTACGAGCAGTACTTC. The encoded protein is CASSWDAGTGVYEQYF.